One and the same sample provided the 3 T cell receptor beta chains below, sequenced in a study of cytotoxic CD8 clonotypes in ibrutinib-treated CLL. Sequencing was performed with immunoSEQ multiplex PCR; in TCRdb, only in-frame clones are kept and a portion is missing. The table lists 14,000 or so clones, around 48% of them singletons. The input for sequencing was PBMCs, taken at an approximately 23-month disease-progression time point, from a patient treated with ibrutinib. The origin of the receptors is a human donor with chronic lymphocytic leukemia.

This rearrangement joins TRBV5-6 to TRBJ1-6; no definite D call. This CDR3 has 16 residues. Germline V gives CDR1 SGHDT, CDR2 YYEEEE. Trimming took 3 bases from V and 0 from J, leaving 10 bases between them. The DNA for the CDR3 is TGTGCCAGCAGCTCCTGGGCAGCCTCCTATAATTCACCCCTCCACTTT. Translating gives CASSSWAASYNSPLHF.

The gene calls are TRBV25-1 and TRBJ1-2; D gene ambiguous. The germline V gene encodes CDR1 MGHDK and CDR2 SYGVNS. Trimming took 4 bases from V and 9 from J, leaving 15 bases between them. This CDR3 region has 13 residues. The CDR3, as DNA: TGTGCCAGCAGTGCAAGGCCCAGCAACAGCTACACCTTC. Amino acids: CASSARPSNSYTF.

This clone was counted a few times. The CDR3 is CASSFTSGGAYNEQFF. CDR3 sequence (DNA): TGTGCCAGCAGCTTTACGAGCGGGGGGGCCTACAATGAGCAGTTCTTC. The chain uses TRBV13 and TRBJ2-1; 10 bases agree with TRBD2. The CDR3 sequence is 16 residues long. With 3 bases clipped from V and 2 bases from J, the junction kept 4 bases outside the gene matches. Germline CDR1 PRHDT, CDR2 FYEKMQ (reference sequence).